This T cell receptor (beta chain) was identified during a study of beta chain features in type 1 diabetes. Study observations and caveats: Fewer junction insertions and more nucleotide deletions appeared in type 1 diabetes patients. A cDNA-based sequencing approach could over-represent cells with high TCR expression. Researchers report that Type 1 diabetes patients had moderately but significantly shorter TCRB CDR3s across all four CD4+ subsets.

In its sample, this clone was seen a few times. Its target is not known. Every isolated RNA sample was fully reverse transcribed, so sequencing captured expressed TCRB transcripts. Produced via immunoSEQ multiplex PCR; TCRdb's table is partial and in-frame only. Of some 190,000 clones in the sample, approximately 8.1% are singletons; the top ten hold roughly 1%. The CDR3 length is 16 residues. V was clipped by 3 bases and J by 4 bases, with 16 bases between them. CDR1 and CDR2 (germline): MNHNS, SASEGT. This receptor was taken from a woman between 40 and 50 years old with type 1 diabetes. The V gene is TRBV6-1, the J gene TRBJ1-5; D may be TRBD1 (6 bases). The sample was central memory CD4+ T cells from blood. The CDR3 reads CASSEYWGTPNQPQHF. The CDR3 DNA reads as TGTGCCAGCAGTGAGTATTGGGGGACACCTAATCAGCCCCAGCATTTT.